Following are 27 T cell receptor beta chains from one sample sequenced in a study of cytomegalovirus exposure and HLA in healthy donors. The PCR contained 60 Vbeta and 13 Jbeta primers. Produced via immunoSEQ multiplex PCR; TCRdb's table is partial and in-frame only. This sample yields some 90,000 clones, of which about two thirds are seen a single time; about 6% belongs to the top ten. Sequencing input: PBMCs. These receptors came from a boy younger than 18 in good health and CMV-seropositive.

The V and J genes are TRBV5-1 and TRBJ1-4; D is undetermined. The germline V gene encodes CDR1 SGHRS and CDR2 YFSETQ. This CDR3 has 14 residues. With 2 bases removed from V and 7 bases from J, the gap between germline ends came to 12 bases. The CDR3 DNA reads as TGCGCCAGCAGCTTTGGAGGTAACTCTGAAAAACTGTTTTTT. Translated: CASSFGGNSEKLFF. Drawing the rest from reference TRBV5-1 and TRBJ1-4, the complete variable domain is KAGVTQTPRYLIKTRGQQVTLSCSPISGHRSVSWYQQTPGQGLQFLFEYFSETQRNKGNFPGRFSGRQFSNSRSEMNVSTLELGDSALYLCASSFGGNSEKLFFGSGTQLSVL.

The count of this clone is one. This chain connects TRBV18 to TRBJ2-2; 9 nucleotides match TRBD2. This CDR3 region has 15 residues. Germline lookup yields CDR1 KGHSH and CDR2 LQKENI. J was trimmed by 5 bases and V by 6 bases; bases with no gene match: 7. The CDR3 is CASSEGTSSTGELFF. CDR3 bases: TGTGCCAGCTCTGAGGGGACTAGCTCAACCGGGGAGCTGTTTTTT.

The genes are TRBV5-1 and TRBJ1-2; D gene ambiguous. CDR3 length equals 14 residues. The V end was cut by 2 bases, the J end by 0 bases, with 8 bases between. Per the germline V gene, CDR1 is SGHRS and CDR2 is YFSETQ. The CDR3 region has the DNA TGCGCCAGCAGCTTCGGGTTAGCTAACTATGGCTACACCTTC. Translating it yields CASSFGLANYGYTF.

This rearrangement joins TRBV29-1 to TRBJ2-5; 8 nucleotides agree with TRBD2. The length of the CDR3 is 14 residues. V trimming: 7 bases; J trimming: 0 bases; junction bases outside the gene matches: 7. Germline V gene data show CDR1 as SQVTM and CDR2 as ANQGSEA. The CDR3 DNA reads TGCAGCGCCACTAGCGGAGCTTACCAAGAGACCCAGTACTTC. Translating it yields CSATSGAYQETQYF. The complete variable domain, with remaining parts taken from reference TRBV29-1 and TRBJ2-5, reads SAVISQKPSRDICQRGTSLTIQCQVDSQVTMMFWYRQQPGQSLTLIATANQGSEATYESGFVIDKFPISRPNLTFSTLTVSNMSPEDSSIYLCSATSGAYQETQYFGPGTRLLVL.

A single count supports this clone. The rearrangement joins TRBV18 to TRBJ1-1, with TRBD1 identical over 9 bases. The germline gives CDR1 KGHSH, CDR2 LQKENI. The CDR3 length is 16 residues. V lost 6 bases to trimming and J lost 0 bases; unmatched junction nucleotides: 8. The chain's CDR3 is CASSGDRERVNTEAFF. CDR3 bases: TGTGCCAGCTCGGGGGACAGGGAACGGGTGAACACTGAAGCTTTCTTT.

This rearrangement joins TRBV2 to TRBJ1-2; D not resolved. V was clipped by 4 bases and J by 3 bases, with 21 bases between them. The CDR3 has 17 amino acids. Germline V gene lookup returns CDR1 SNHLY and CDR2 FYNNEI. The CDR3 sequence is CASSGPNPVQADYGYTF. CDR3 coding DNA: TGTGCCAGCAGTGGCCCCAATCCGGTTCAAGCGGACTATGGCTACACCTTC.

The chain joins TRBV30 to TRBJ1-2, with 10 bases identical to TRBD1. This CDR3 has 14 residues. Germline CDR1 GTSNPN, CDR2 SVGIG (reference sequence). The trim removed 1 base at V and 1 base at J, leaving 0 bases unmatched. The CDR3 bases are TGTGCCTGGAGTGGGGACAGGGGTAACTATGGCTACACCTTC. Encoded protein: CAWSGDRGNYGYTF.

The rearrangement links TRBV18 to TRBJ1-2; D is possibly TRBD1 (6 bases). Germline CDR1 is KGHSH and CDR2 is LQKENI. The CDR3 has 14 amino acids. Between the trimmed V and J ends, which lost 3 bases and 4 bases, there was a span of 12 bases. In DNA form, the CDR3 reads TGTGCCAGCTCACCTGAGGGGGTCGGCTATGGCTACACCTTC. It is translated as CASSPEGVGYGYTF.

The chain is built from TRBV27 and TRBJ2-7; D is perhaps TRBD1 (6 bases). Trimming removed 4 bases from V and 0 bases from J, with 16 bases in between. The germline CDR1 and CDR2 sequences are MNHEY and SMNVEV (reference sequence). The CDR3 totals 16 residues. Written as DNA, the CDR3 is TGTGCCAGCAGTTCCCACCGGACAGCCTCCTCCTACGAGCAGTACTTC. Its protein is CASSSHRTASSYEQYF.

V gene TRBV6-1 combines with J gene TRBJ2-1; D is perhaps TRBD1 (5 bases). Germline V CDR1 and CDR2: MNHNS, SASEGT. The ends were cut back, 3 bases at V and 2 bases at J, with 11 bases in the middle. The CDR3 runs 15 residues. CDR3 coding DNA: TGTGCCAGCAGTGAGGTAGGGGATCCCTACAATGAGCAGTTCTTC. Its protein product is CASSEVGDPYNEQFF.

This sequence joins TRBV5-6 and TRBJ2-1; a possible D gene is TRBD1 (5 bases). Germline lookup yields CDR1 SGHDT and CDR2 YYEEEE. The CDR3 totals 14 residues. The V end lost 5 bases, the J end lost 7 bases, and 16 bases lay between the germline ends. The CDR3 DNA follows: TGTGCCAGCAGTCGTATGGGGCCCATAAATGAGCAGTTCTTC. Translating it yields CASSRMGPINEQFF.

This chain uses TRBV9 with TRBJ1-1; D may be TRBD1 (6 bases). CDR3 length: 15 amino acids. V dropped 2 bases and J dropped 1 base, with 12 bases sitting between them. From germline, CDR1 is SGDLS and CDR2 YYNGEE. This CDR3 is CASSVTGTPNTEAFF. The CDR3 region has the DNA TGTGCCAGCAGCGTGACCGGGACACCGAACACTGAAGCTTTCTTT.

The chain uses TRBV2 and TRBJ2-7, with a tentative D call TRBD1 (6 bases). Trimming shortened V by 8 bases and J by 0 bases, and 17 bases separated the two germline ends. This CDR3 comprises 15 residues. The germline gives CDR1 SNHLY, CDR2 FYNNEI. The CDR3 here is CASFRGGQLSYEQYF. The CDR3 coding sequence is TGTGCCAGCTTTCGGGGTGGACAGCTCTCCTACGAGCAGTACTTC.

This chain uses TRBV6-1 with TRBJ1-1; D is perhaps TRBD1 (5 bases). Trimming stripped 5 bases from V and 1 base from J, with 8 bases between. This CDR3 spans 13 amino acids. The germline V gene has CDR1 MNHNS and CDR2 SASEGT. CDR3 in DNA: TGTGCCAGCAGTCTCACAGGGAACACTGAAGCTTTCTTT. Translation gives CASSLTGNTEAFF.

This clone was recorded once. The J gene is TRBJ2-1, the V gene TRBV4-3; the match to TRBD2 covers 8 bases. From germline, CDR1 is LGHNA and CDR2 YSLEER. The CDR3 covers 18 residues. V was clipped by 4 bases and J by 3 bases; unmatched bases: 14. The CDR3 sequence is CASSRRAGSGAVYNEQFF. The CDR3 nucleotides are TGCGCCAGCAGCCGCAGGGCGGGTAGCGGGGCCGTCTACAATGAGCAGTTCTTC.

The chain uses TRBV6-6 and TRBJ2-1, with 9 bases aligning to TRBD1. CDR3 length: 13 amino acids. J gave up 3 bases and V 6 bases, and 0 bases lay outside the gene matches. Germline CDR1 reads MNHNY; CDR2 reads SVGAGI (reference sequence). This CDR3 is CASRGQGYNEQFF. DNA of the CDR3: TGTGCCAGCAGGGGACAGGGCTACAATGAGCAGTTCTTC.

The chain is built from TRBV7-9 and TRBJ1-3, with unresolved D. This CDR3 comprises 15 residues. Trimming took off 2 bases at V and 0 bases at J, with 8 bases between the two ends. Germline V gene data show CDR1 as SEHNR and CDR2 as FQNEAQ (reference sequence). The CDR3 loop is CASSLTEDSGNTIYF. The CDR3 nucleotides are TGTGCCAGCAGCTTAACGGAGGACTCTGGAAACACCATATATTTT.

This clone has just a few counts. V usage is TRBV19 and J usage is TRBJ1-6, with 9 bases matching TRBD1. V shed 5 bases and J 7 bases; nucleotides not matched to a gene: 6. Germline assignment: CDR1 LNHDA and CDR2 SQIVND (reference sequence). CDR3 length equals 15 residues. The CDR3 sequence: CASSFGQGINSPLHF. The CDR3 coding sequence is TGTGCCAGTAGTTTCGGACAGGGGATCAATTCACCCCTCCACTTT.

This clone was detected only a few times. This rearrangement joins TRBV7-2 to TRBJ1-2, with TRBD1 matching over 8 bases. Germline values: CDR1 SGHTA, CDR2 FQGNSA. The length of the CDR3 is 15 residues. Trimming cost V 4 bases and J 3 bases; bases outside gene matches: 7. The CDR3 spells CASSSGQGLHYGYTF. The CDR3 DNA is TGTGCCAGCAGCTCAGGACAGGGTTTACACTATGGCTACACCTTC.

The chain recombines TRBV5-1 with TRBJ1-6; TRBD1 matches at 7 bases. From germline, CDR1 is SGHRS and CDR2 YFSETQ. The trim removed 0 bases at V and 0 bases at J, leaving 3 bases unmatched. The CDR3 has 17 amino acids. The CDR3 DNA reads as TGCGCCAGCAGCTTGGGGGACAGATTCTCCTATAATTCACCCCTCCACTTT. It specifies CASSLGDRFSYNSPLHF.

The rearrangement uses TRBV7-9 and TRBJ1-2; D uncertain. This CDR3 has 15 residues. Looked up from germline, CDR1 is SEHNR and CDR2 is FQNEAQ (reference sequence). Trimming shortened V by 5 bases and J by 4 bases, and 17 bases separated the two germline ends. The CDR3 reads CASSTNPWRLYGYTF. The CDR3 DNA is TGTGCCAGCAGCACGAACCCTTGGAGGCTCTATGGCTACACCTTC.

The V and J genes are TRBV15 and TRBJ2-7; tentatively, D is TRBD2 (6 bases). Germline CDR1 LNHNV, CDR2 YYDKDF (reference sequence). The CDR3 sequence is 16 residues long. The V end was cut by 1 base, the J end by 0 bases, with 13 bases between. The CDR3 DNA is TGTGCCACCAGCAGAGGGGGCGGGGATCTCTCCTACGAGCAGTACTTC. This translates into CATSRGGGDLSYEQYF.

The chain is built from TRBV29-1 and TRBJ1-2; D is unclear. The germline gives CDR1 SQVTM, CDR2 ANQGSEA. The ends were cut back, 7 bases at V and 0 bases at J, with 18 bases in the middle. The CDR3 runs 15 residues. As DNA, the CDR3 is TGCAGCGCCGCCACGTTTTTGGAGCCTAACTATGGCTACACCTTC. The encoded protein is CSAATFLEPNYGYTF.

The rearrangement links TRBV7-2 to TRBJ2-7, with D tentatively TRBD2 (6 bases). The CDR3 is 15 amino acids. Germline V lookup: CDR1 SGHTA, CDR2 FQGNSA. V lost 0 bases and J lost 2, with 11 bases in between. This CDR3 is CASSLASGPTYEQYF. Here the CDR3 DNA reads TGTGCCAGCAGCTTAGCTAGCGGACCCACCTACGAGCAGTACTTC. Full variable domain (outside the CDR3, taken from reference TRBV7-2 and TRBJ2-7): GAGVSQSPSNKVTEKGKDVELRCDPISGHTALYWYRQSLGQGLEFLIYFQGNSAPDKSGLPSDRFSAERTGGSVSTLTIQRTQQEDSAVYLCASSLASGPTYEQYFGPGTRLTVT.

The chain couples TRBV5-4 to TRBJ2-3, with a weak D call TRBD2 (6 bases). The CDR3 spans 15 residues. V shed 2 bases and J shed 0 bases, with 10 bases lying between them. Per germline, CDR1 SGHNT and CDR2 YYREEE (reference sequence). CDR3 sequence (DNA): TGTGCCAGCAGCTTCGGGAGCGGAAGCACAGATACGCAGTATTTT. Translating it yields CASSFGSGSTDTQYF.

This clone came up a few times. This chain connects TRBV9 to TRBJ1-3; D remains ambiguous. Germline V gives CDR1 SGDLS, CDR2 YYNGEE. The CDR3 consists of 14 residues. The ends were cut back, 3 bases at V and 0 bases at J, with 7 bases in the middle. This CDR3 reads CASSAESSGNTIYF. CDR3 DNA: TGTGCCAGCAGCGCCGAGTCCTCTGGAAACACCATATATTTT.

The chain has TRBV11-2 and TRBJ1-3; 11 bases line up with TRBD1. The CDR3 runs to 16 residues. In germline, CDR1 is SGHAT, CDR2 FQNNGV. Trimming cost V 5 bases and J 8 bases; bases outside gene matches: 11. CDR3 region: CASSHGQGAVIDTIYF. In DNA form, the CDR3 reads TGTGCCAGCAGCCACGGACAGGGGGCAGTTATTGACACCATATATTTT.